One and the same sample provided the 17 T cell receptor beta chains below, sequenced in a study of blood T cell repertoires in COVID-19. Method: immunoSEQ multiplex PCR; TCRdb's copy keeps in-frame clones and lacks some. The sample carries about 250,000 clones, 84% recorded once. Sequenced: peripheral blood. These receptors were taken from a man in his fifties or sixties with active or convalescent COVID-19.

This chain uses TRBV13 with TRBJ1-2; 7 bases are a match to TRBD1. The CDR3 length is 14 residues. With V trimmed by 5 bases and J by 1 base, 4 bases remained unmatched. Germline CDR1 PRHDT, CDR2 FYEKMQ (reference sequence). This CDR3 reads CASSRGGRNYGYTF. The CDR3 coding sequence is TGTGCCAGCAGCCGAGGGGGCCGTAACTATGGCTACACCTTC.

V gene TRBV7-3 combines with J gene TRBJ2-1, with 10 nucleotides matching TRBD1. Germline CDR1 is SGHTA and CDR2 is FQGTGA. With 4 bases clipped from V and 2 bases from J, the junction kept 2 bases outside the gene matches. This CDR3 has 15 residues. CDR3 sequence (DNA): TGTGCCAGCAGCTCTGGACAGGGGGCCTACAATGAGCAGTTCTTC. Translated, it gives CASSSGQGAYNEQFF.

This sequence joins TRBV3-1 (or the pseudogene TRBV3-2) and TRBJ2-7; TRBD1 matches 9 bases. Unmatched junction bases numbered 11, after V lost 5 bases and J lost 0 bases. Germline V gene data show CDR1 as LGHDT and CDR2 as YNNKEL (reference sequence). CDR3 length: 17 amino acids. The CDR3 is CASSWPPGTGNSYEQYF. The CDR3 nucleotides read TGTGCCAGCAGCTGGCCCCCCGGGACAGGGAACTCCTACGAGCAGTACTTC.

The chain carries TRBV7-2 and TRBJ2-3; D call uncertain. Per the germline V gene, CDR1 is SGHTA and CDR2 is FQGNSA. CDR3 size: 16 residues. The V and J ends lost 6 bases and 1 base respectively, with 17 bases between them. The CDR3 bases are TGTGCCAGCAGACCCGACGGAGCGAGTGGCACAGATACGCAGTATTTT. Protein: CASRPDGASGTDTQYF.

This chain joins TRBV2 and TRBJ2-2; 12 bases fit TRBD2. Germline loops: CDR1 SNHLY, CDR2 FYNNEI. The CDR3 runs 13 residues. V trimming: 5 bases; J trimming: 10 bases; junction bases outside the gene matches: 2. CDR3 in DNA: TGTGCCAGCAGTAGACTAGCGGGGGTGGAGCTGTTTTTT. This translates into CASSRLAGVELFF.

V usage is TRBV18 and J usage is TRBJ2-4, with TRBD2 identical over 9 bases. The J segment lost 9 bases and the V segment lost 2 bases, leaving 11 bases of the junction unmatched. The CDR3 consists of 16 residues. Germline CDR1 is KGHSH and CDR2 is LQKENI. The DNA for the CDR3 is TGTGCCAGCTCACCAGCTGAGCTAGCGGGGACCCGCATTCAGTACTTC. It yields the protein CASSPAELAGTRIQYF.

The chain couples TRBV19 to TRBJ2-4; 11 bases line up with TRBD1. V shed 6 bases, J shed 7 bases, and the junction held 5 bases outside the gene matches. The germline CDR1 and CDR2 sequences are LNHDA and SQIVND (reference sequence). CDR3 length: 14 residues. The CDR3 here is CASSPGQGANIQYF. CDR3 DNA: TGTGCCAGTAGCCCCGGACAGGGGGCGAACATTCAGTACTTC.

The chain is built from TRBV19 and TRBJ1-2; maybe TRBD1 (6 bases). Trimming removed 5 bases at V and 0 bases at J, with 10 bases between. Germline CDR1 and CDR2: LNHDA and SQIVND (reference sequence). The length of the CDR3 is 14 residues. CDR3 bases: TGTGCCAGTAGTCTCCGGACAGCTAACTATGGCTACACCTTC. It codes for CASSLRTANYGYTF.

The V gene is TRBV5-1, the J gene TRBJ2-3; 11 bases agree with TRBD1. V dropped 0 bases and J dropped 5; count of bases not matched to a gene: 5. Germline V gene data show CDR1 as SGHRS and CDR2 as YFSETQ. The CDR3 has 16 amino acids. The CDR3 nucleotides are TGCGCCAGCAGCTTGGAACGGACAGGGGGCATAGATACGCAGTATTTT. As protein: CASSLERTGGIDTQYF.

The chain uses TRBV6-1 and TRBJ2-7; D not certain. Per the germline V gene, CDR1 is MNHNS and CDR2 is SASEGT. The CDR3 spans 13 residues. The V end was cut by 0 bases, the J end by 7 bases, with 10 bases between. CDR3 residues: CASSEARSTEQYF. The DNA of the CDR3 is TGTGCCAGCAGTGAAGCCAGGTCCACGGAGCAGTACTTC.

The genes are TRBV2 and TRBJ1-6, with 9 bases lining up with TRBD1. Per germline, CDR1 SNHLY and CDR2 FYNNEI. V lost 6 bases to trimming and J lost 4 bases; unmatched junction nucleotides: 4. CDR3 size: 15 residues. In DNA form, the CDR3 reads TGTGCCAGCAGCCCGACAGGGGGGTATAATTCACCCCTCCACTTT. It encodes CASSPTGGYNSPLHF.

The V call is TRBV10-3, the J call TRBJ1-6; 8 bases fit TRBD1. The CDR3 is made up of 17 amino acids. CDR1 ENHRY and CDR2 SYGVKD come from the germline V gene. V lost 4 bases, J lost 5 bases, and 10 bases stayed unmatched. As DNA, the CDR3 is TGTGCCATCAGTGGAATGGGAACAGGGGGGGATAATTCACCCCTCCACTTT. As protein: CAISGMGTGGDNSPLHF.

The V gene is TRBV2, the J gene TRBJ2-7, with TRBD1 matching 9 bases. Germline assignment: CDR1 SNHLY and CDR2 FYNNEI. V lost 6 bases, J lost 3 bases, and 3 bases stayed unmatched. This CDR3 region has 13 residues. The CDR3, as DNA: TGTGCCAGCAGGGACAGGGGCGACTACGAGCAGTACTTC. Translated, it gives CASRDRGDYEQYF. Complete variable domain (other parts from reference TRBV2 and TRBJ2-7): EPEVTQTPSHQVTQMGQEVILRCVPISNHLYFYWYRQILGQKVEFLVSFYNNEISEKSEIFDDQFSVERPDGSNFTLKIRSTKLEDSAMYFCASRDRGDYEQYFGPGTRLTVT.

V is TRBV7-2 and J is TRBJ2-3, with a possible D match to TRBD1 (5 bases). The length of the CDR3 is 14 residues. The ends were cut back, 1 base at V and 2 bases at J, with 7 bases in the middle. The V gene's germline CDR1 is SGHTA and CDR2 FQGNSA. Here the CDR3 DNA reads TGTGCCAGCAGCTTAGTAGGGGTCACAGATACGCAGTATTTT. Encoded protein: CASSLVGVTDTQYF.

The chain carries TRBV18 and TRBJ2-1, with D hard to call. The V and J ends lost 1 base and 3 bases respectively, with 4 bases between them. Germline-derived CDR1 and CDR2 are KGHSH and LQKENI. This CDR3 contains 13 residues. The CDR3 sequence is CASSPRDYNEQFF. CDR3 sequence (DNA): TGTGCCAGCTCACCACGCGACTACAATGAGCAGTTCTTC.

V is TRBV12-2 and J is TRBJ2-3; the D call TRBD1 from the table was never checked on the DNA. TRBV12-2 is a pseudogene segment. CDR3 length equals 15 residues. CDR3 DNA sequence: TGTGCAAGTCGCTTACCCGGACAGCCCGGGGATACGCAGTATTTT. It encodes CASRLPGQPGDTQYF.

V gene TRBV4-1 combines with J gene TRBJ2-7, with a tentative D call TRBD2 (7 bases). V shed 5 bases and J shed 1 base, with 12 bases lying between them. The length of the CDR3 is 14 residues. From germline, CDR1 is MGHRA and CDR2 YSYEKL. The CDR3 region is CASSGAGASYEQYF. In nucleotides, the CDR3 is TGCGCCAGCAGCGGGGCGGGGGCTTCCTACGAGCAGTACTTC.